Below are 12 T cell receptor beta chains sequenced from a single sample in a study of T cell changes during pregnancy in multiple sclerosis. Assay: immunoSEQ multiplex PCR; the TCRdb copy retains only in-frame clones and omits some. The table records about 100,000 clones, 92% of them present only once. The sample was peripheral blood, taken after pregnancy. The receptors here all came from a female donor with multiple sclerosis, enrolled in a pregnancy study.

The CDR3 DNA reads as TGTGCCAGCAGCCTAGACGGGTGGAAGTCTAGTGGCTACACCTTC. Translation gives CASSLDGWKSSGYTF. The rearrangement joins TRBV7-9 to TRBJ1-2; D not certain. The length of the CDR3 is 15 residues. From germline, CDR1 is SEHNR and CDR2 FQNEAQ (reference sequence). V shed 5 bases and J shed 7 bases, with 20 bases lying between them.

V gene TRBV6-1 combines with J gene TRBJ2-7; 10 bases agree with TRBD1. CDR3 length equals 15 residues. V lost 6 bases to trimming and J lost 3 bases; unmatched junction nucleotides: 8. Per the germline V gene, CDR1 is MNHNS and CDR2 is SASEGT. The CDR3 loop is CASSAPGQGIYEQYF. CDR3 DNA: TGTGCCAGCAGCGCCCCGGGACAGGGGATCTACGAGCAGTACTTC.

The chain recombines TRBV7-2 with TRBJ1-2; 8 nucleotides match TRBD1. Germline V gives CDR1 SGHTA, CDR2 FQGNSA. The V and J ends lost 1 base and 4 bases, in that order; junction bases with no gene match: 11. The CDR3 is 17 amino acids. DNA for the CDR3: TGTGCCAGCAGCTTAGGACGGCCCAGGGGGCTTGGCTATGGCTACACCTTC. It is translated as CASSLGRPRGLGYGYTF.

Here the CDR3 reads CAWSVLAGGRGELFF. DNA for the CDR3: TGTGCCTGGAGTGTACTAGCGGGGGGCCGCGGGGAGCTGTTTTTT. This chain joins TRBV30 and TRBJ2-2; 12 bases line up with TRBD2. Looked up from germline, CDR1 is GTSNPN and CDR2 is SVGIG (reference sequence). This CDR3 comprises 15 residues. V was pared by 0 bases and J by 7 bases, with 3 bases of the junction left unmatched.

The V gene is TRBV28, the J gene TRBJ1-3, with D tentatively TRBD1 (6 bases). The length of the CDR3 is 16 residues. The V end lost 6 bases, the J end lost 0 bases, and 15 bases lay between the germline ends. Looked up from germline, CDR1 is MDHEN and CDR2 is SYDVKM. The CDR3 here is CASSQGAGASGNTIYF. CDR3 nucleotides: TGTGCCAGCAGCCAAGGGGCAGGGGCCTCTGGAAACACCATATATTTT.

This chain links TRBV19 with TRBJ1-2, with a tentative D call TRBD1 (5 bases). The CDR3 is 12 amino acids. V lost 5 bases and J 4 bases, leaving 8 bases between the germline ends. CDR1 is LNHDA and CDR2 is SQIVND in the germline V gene (reference sequence). CDR3 sequence (DNA): TGTGCCAGTAGTTTCAGGGTCTATGGCTACACCTTC. Its translation: CASSFRVYGYTF.

The chain recombines TRBV5-4 with TRBJ2-6; TRBD1 matches 7 bases. CDR3 length: 18 residues. Germline CDR1 and CDR2: SGHNT and YYREEE (reference sequence). The V segment lost 4 bases and the J segment 1 base; nucleotides outside the gene matches: 11. CDR3 loop: CASSPGQPKSSGANVLTF. The CDR3, as DNA: TGTGCCAGCAGCCCGGGACAGCCGAAGAGTTCTGGGGCCAACGTCCTGACTTTC.

This rearrangement joins TRBV7-2 to TRBJ2-7; D may be TRBD2 (6 bases). The CDR3 length is 16 residues. V gave up 1 base and J gave up 4 bases, with 17 bases separating them. Germline-derived CDR1 and CDR2 are SGHTA and FQGNSA. The CDR3 DNA sequence: TGTGCCAGCAGCTTAGTGGGAACCGTGGGAGGATACGAGCAGTACTTC. Its translation: CASSLVGTVGGYEQYF.

The V call is TRBV5-1, the J call TRBJ2-5; TRBD2 agrees at 12 bases. V lost 3 bases and J lost 5; bases outside the gene matches: 11. Germline-derived CDR1 and CDR2 are SGHRS and YFSETQ. The CDR3 contains 17 residues. CDR3 loop: CASSSGLAGREGETQYF. The CDR3 nucleotides read TGCGCCAGCAGCTCCGGACTAGCGGGGAGGGAAGGGGAGACCCAGTACTTC.

The chain combines TRBV7-2 with TRBJ1-2; tentatively, D is TRBD1 (5 bases). Trimming stripped 1 base from V and 8 bases from J, with 17 bases between. Per germline, CDR1 SGHTA and CDR2 FQGNSA. CDR3 length: 15 residues. As DNA, the CDR3 is TGTGCCAGCAGCTTAGAGACCCCCGGTGGGGCAGGCTACACCTTC. Its translation: CASSLETPGGAGYTF.

The sample holds one count of this clone. The V and J genes are TRBV6-6 and TRBJ2-2; D is uncertain. The V end lost 6 bases, the J end lost 0 bases, and 11 bases lay between the germline ends. Germline V gives CDR1 MNHNY, CDR2 SVGAGI (reference sequence). The CDR3 loop spans 15 amino acids. Written as DNA, the CDR3 is TGTGCCAGCAGCTCCCAAGCTGCGAACACCGGGGAGCTGTTTTTT. This gives the protein CASSSQAANTGELFF.

V usage is TRBV4-2 and J usage is TRBJ1-4; 8 bases align to TRBD1. The CDR3 has 19 amino acids. The germline gives CDR1 LGHNA, CDR2 YNFKEQ. With 2 bases clipped from V and 5 bases from J, the junction kept 16 bases outside the gene matches. CDR3 sequence (DNA): TGTGCCAGCAGCCAATTGTGGATTTCGGGGACAGGCCGCAATGAAAAACTGTTTTTT. Translating gives CASSQLWISGTGRNEKLFF.